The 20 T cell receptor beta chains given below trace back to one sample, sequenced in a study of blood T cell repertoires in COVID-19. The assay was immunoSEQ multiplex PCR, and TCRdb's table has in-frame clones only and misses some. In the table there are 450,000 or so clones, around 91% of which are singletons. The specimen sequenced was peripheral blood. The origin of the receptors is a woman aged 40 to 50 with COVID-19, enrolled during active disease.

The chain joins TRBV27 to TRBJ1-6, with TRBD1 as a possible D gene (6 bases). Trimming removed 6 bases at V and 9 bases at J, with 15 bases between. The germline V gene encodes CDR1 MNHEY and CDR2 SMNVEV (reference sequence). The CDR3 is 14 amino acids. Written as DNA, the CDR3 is TGTGCCAGCAGGTTACACCGGGACACTTCACCCCTCCACTTT. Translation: CASRLHRDTSPLHF.

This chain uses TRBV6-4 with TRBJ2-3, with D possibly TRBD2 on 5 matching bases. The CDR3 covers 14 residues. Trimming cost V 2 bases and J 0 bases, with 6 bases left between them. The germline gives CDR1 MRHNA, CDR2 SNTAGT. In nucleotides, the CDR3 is TGTGCCAGCAGTGACGGGGAGAGCACAGATACGCAGTATTTT. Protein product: CASSDGESTDTQYF.

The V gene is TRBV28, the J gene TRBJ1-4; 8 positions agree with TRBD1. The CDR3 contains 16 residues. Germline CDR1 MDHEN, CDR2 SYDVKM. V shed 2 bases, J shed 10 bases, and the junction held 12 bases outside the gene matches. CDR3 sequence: CASSLPTYRGSRKLFF. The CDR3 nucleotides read TGTGCCAGCAGTTTACCGACCTACAGGGGGTCCAGAAAACTGTTTTTT.

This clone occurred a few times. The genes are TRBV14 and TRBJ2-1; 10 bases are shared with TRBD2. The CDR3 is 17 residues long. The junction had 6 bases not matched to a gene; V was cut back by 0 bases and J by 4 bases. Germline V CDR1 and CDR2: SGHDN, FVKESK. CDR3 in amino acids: CASSQDQLAGYYNEQFF. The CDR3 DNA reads TGTGCCAGCAGCCAAGATCAACTAGCGGGGTATTACAATGAGCAGTTCTTC.

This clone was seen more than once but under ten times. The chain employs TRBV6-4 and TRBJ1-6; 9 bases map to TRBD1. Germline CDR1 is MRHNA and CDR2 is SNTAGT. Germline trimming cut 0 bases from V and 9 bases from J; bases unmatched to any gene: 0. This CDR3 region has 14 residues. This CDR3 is CASSDSTGGSPLHF. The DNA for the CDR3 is TGTGCCAGCAGTGACTCGACAGGGGGTTCACCCCTCCACTTT.

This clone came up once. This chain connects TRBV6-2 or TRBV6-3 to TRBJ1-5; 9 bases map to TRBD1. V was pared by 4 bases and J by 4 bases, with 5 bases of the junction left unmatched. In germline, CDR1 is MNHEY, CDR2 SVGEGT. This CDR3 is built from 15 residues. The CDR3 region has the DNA TGTGCCAGCAGTTCATCCGGGACAGGGAATCAGCCCCAGCATTTT. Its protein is CASSSSGTGNQPQHF.

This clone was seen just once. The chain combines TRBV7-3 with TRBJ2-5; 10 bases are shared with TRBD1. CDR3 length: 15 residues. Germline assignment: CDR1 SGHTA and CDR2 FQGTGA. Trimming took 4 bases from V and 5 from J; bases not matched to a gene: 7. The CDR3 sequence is CASSSGQGVVETQYF. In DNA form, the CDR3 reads TGTGCCAGCAGCTCAGGACAGGGGGTTGTTGAGACCCAGTACTTC.

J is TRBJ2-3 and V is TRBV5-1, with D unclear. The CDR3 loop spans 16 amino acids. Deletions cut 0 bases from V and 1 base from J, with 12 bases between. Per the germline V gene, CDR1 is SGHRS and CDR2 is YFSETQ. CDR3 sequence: CASSLVGSARTDTQYF. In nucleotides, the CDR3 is TGCGCCAGCAGCTTGGTGGGCTCGGCTCGCACAGATACGCAGTATTTT.

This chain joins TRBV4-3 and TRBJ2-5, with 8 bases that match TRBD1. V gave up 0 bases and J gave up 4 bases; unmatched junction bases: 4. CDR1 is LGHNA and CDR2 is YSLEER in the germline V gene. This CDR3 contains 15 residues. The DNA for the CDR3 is TGCGCCAGCAGCCAAGACAGGGGGCAGAGAGAGACCCAGTACTTC. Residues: CASSQDRGQRETQYF.

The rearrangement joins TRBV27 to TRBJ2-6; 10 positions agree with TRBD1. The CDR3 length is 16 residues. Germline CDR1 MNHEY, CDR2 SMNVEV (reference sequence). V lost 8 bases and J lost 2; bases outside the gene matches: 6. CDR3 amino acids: CASSGDRGPGANVLTF. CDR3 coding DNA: TGTGCCAGCTCGGGGGACAGGGGCCCTGGGGCCAACGTCCTGACTTTC.

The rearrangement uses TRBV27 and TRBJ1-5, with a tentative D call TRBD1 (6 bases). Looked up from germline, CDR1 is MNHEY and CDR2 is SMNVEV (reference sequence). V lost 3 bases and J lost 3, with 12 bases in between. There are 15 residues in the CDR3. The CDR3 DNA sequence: TGTGCCAGCAGTTTTGATACAGGGCCCAATCAGCCCCAGCATTTT. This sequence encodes CASSFDTGPNQPQHF.

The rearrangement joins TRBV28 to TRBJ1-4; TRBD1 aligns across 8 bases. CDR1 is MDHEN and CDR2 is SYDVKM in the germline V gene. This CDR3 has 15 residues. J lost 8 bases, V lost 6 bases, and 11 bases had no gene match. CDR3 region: CASRRVQGAREKLFF. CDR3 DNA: TGTGCCAGCAGGCGAGTTCAGGGGGCGCGGGAAAAACTGTTTTTT.

The CDR3 loop is CASSSTGGGGYGYTF. In DNA form, the CDR3 reads TGTGCCAGCAGTTCTACAGGGGGCGGTGGATATGGCTACACCTTC. V usage is TRBV7-2 and J usage is TRBJ1-2; 9 bases map to TRBD1. The CDR3 has 15 residues. Germline assignment: CDR1 SGHTA and CDR2 FQGNSA. Trimming cost V 6 bases and J 5 bases; bases outside gene matches: 10.

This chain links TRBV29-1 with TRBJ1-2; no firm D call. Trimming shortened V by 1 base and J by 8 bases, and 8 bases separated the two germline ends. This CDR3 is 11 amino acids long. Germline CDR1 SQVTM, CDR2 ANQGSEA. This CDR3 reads CSVEARRGYTF. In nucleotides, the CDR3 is TGCAGCGTTGAAGCCCGGAGGGGCTACACCTTC.

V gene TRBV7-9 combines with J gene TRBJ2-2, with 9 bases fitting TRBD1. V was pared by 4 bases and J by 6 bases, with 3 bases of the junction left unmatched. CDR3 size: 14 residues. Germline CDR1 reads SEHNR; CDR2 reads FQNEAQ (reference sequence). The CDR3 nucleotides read TGTGCCAGCAGCTGGACAGGGGTTGCCGGGGAGCTGTTTTTT. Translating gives CASSWTGVAGELFF.

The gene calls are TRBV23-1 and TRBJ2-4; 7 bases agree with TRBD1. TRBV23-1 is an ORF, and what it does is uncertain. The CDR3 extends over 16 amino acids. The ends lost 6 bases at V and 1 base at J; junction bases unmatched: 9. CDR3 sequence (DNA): TGCGCCAGCAGCCTCACAGGGGAATTGGCCAAAAACATTCAGTACTTC. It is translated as CASSLTGELAKNIQYF.

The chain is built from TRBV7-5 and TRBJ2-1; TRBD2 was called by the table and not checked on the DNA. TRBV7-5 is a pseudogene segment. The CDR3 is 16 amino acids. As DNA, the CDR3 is TGTGCCAGAAGCCCGCGTTCCAGCGGAGGAAGCAATGAGCAGTTCTTC. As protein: CARSPRSSGGSNEQFF.

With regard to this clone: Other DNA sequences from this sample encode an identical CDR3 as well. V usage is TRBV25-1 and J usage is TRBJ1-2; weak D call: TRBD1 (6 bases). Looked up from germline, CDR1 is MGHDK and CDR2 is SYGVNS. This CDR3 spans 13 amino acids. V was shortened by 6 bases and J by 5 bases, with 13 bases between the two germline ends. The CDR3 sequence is CASSLGQGYGYTF. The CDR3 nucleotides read TGTGCCAGCAGCCTGGGGCAGGGGTATGGCTACACCTTC.

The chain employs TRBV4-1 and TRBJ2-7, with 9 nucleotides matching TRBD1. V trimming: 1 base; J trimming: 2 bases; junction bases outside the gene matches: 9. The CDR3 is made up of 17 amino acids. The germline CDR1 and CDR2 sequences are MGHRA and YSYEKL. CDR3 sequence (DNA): TGCGCCAGCAGCCAAGGCCCAAGGACAGGGGAAGCCTACGAGCAGTACTTC. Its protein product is CASSQGPRTGEAYEQYF.

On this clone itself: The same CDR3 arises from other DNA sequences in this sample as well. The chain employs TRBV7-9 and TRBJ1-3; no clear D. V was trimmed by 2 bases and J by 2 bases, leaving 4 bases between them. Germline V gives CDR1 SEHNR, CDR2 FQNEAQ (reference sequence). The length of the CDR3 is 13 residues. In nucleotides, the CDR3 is TGTGCCAGCAGCTTAAGCACTGGAAACACCATATATTTT. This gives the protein CASSLSTGNTIYF.